This entry concerns a single TCR beta chain. One end of the junction fails to match germline, which may point to a read error. The sample originates from a study of molecular identifiers for immune sequencing clone quantification. TCRdb redid the calling of the PCR reads with MiXCR, one entry per CDR3 protein. Of 300,000 to 400,000 distinct CDR3 sequences listed, 20% to 25% are singletons. This CDR3 has 13 amino acids. Germline CDR1 reads SQVTM; CDR2 reads ANQGSEA. Source material: naive CD8+ T cells from blood, with Jurkat cell RNA spiked in. Subset in this sample: FACS-sorted CD8+CD4-CCR7+CD45RA+ naive T cells. The chain couples TRBV29-1 to TRBJ1-1, with TRBD1 matching 7 bases. This receptor was identified in a human donor in good health. Some libraries in this study had Jurkat cell RNA spiked in. As DNA, the CDR3 is TGCAGCGTGGCACAGGGGTTGAACACTGAAACTTTCTTT. It translates to CSVAQGLNTETFF.